This entry describes one TCR beta chain. Its antigen is undetermined. The primer mix had 60 Vbeta and 13 Jbeta primers. Data came from immunoSEQ multiplex PCR; TCRdb stores just in-frame clones and leaves some out. The sample has approximately 99,000 clones; over 60% are singletons. This record belongs to a study of cytomegalovirus exposure and HLA in healthy donors. Whole-study context: An early release of data contained about 85 million unique TCRs, which came from HLA-typed donors. General observations from the study: According to an earlier analysis, most TCR beta V segments yielded productive rearrangements about 90% or about 30% of the time. TCR beta chains associated with HLA were, in a later analysis, more clonally expanded than equally common others.

Deletions cut 2 bases from V and 7 bases from J, with 10 bases between. Germline V gene data show CDR1 as SGDLS and CDR2 as YYNGEE. CDR3 length: 13 residues. The chain has TRBV9 and TRBJ1-5; possibly TRBD1 for D (6 bases). The source of this sequence is a male donor in good health and CMV-seropositive. The source material was PBMCs. CDR3 region: CASSVEGGQPQHF. CDR3 sequence (DNA): TGTGCCAGCAGCGTCGAGGGGGGGCAGCCCCAGCATTTT. Drawing the rest from reference TRBV9 and TRBJ1-5, the complete variable domain is DSGVTQTPKHLITATGQRVTLRCSPRSGDLSVYWYQQSLDQGLQFLIQYYNGEERAKGNILERFSAQQFPDLHSELNLSSLELGDSALYFCASSVEGGQPQHFGDGTRLSIL.